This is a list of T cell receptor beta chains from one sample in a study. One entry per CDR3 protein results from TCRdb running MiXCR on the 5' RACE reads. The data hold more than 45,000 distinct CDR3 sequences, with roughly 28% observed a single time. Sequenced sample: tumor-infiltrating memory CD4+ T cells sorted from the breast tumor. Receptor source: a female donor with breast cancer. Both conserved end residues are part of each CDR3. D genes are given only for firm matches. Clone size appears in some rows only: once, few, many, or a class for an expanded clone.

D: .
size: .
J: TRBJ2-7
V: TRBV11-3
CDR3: CASSPQGTGFSYEQYF
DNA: TGTGCCAGCAGCCCCCAGGGGACGGGGTTCTCCTACGAGCAGTACTTC

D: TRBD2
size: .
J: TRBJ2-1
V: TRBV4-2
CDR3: CASSSYLAENNEQFF
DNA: TGCGCCAGCAGCTCCTACCTAGCGGAGAACAATGAGCAGTTCTTC

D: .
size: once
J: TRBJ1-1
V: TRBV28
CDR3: CATSTSSYTKGMNTEAFF
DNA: TGTGCCACCAGCACTTCCTCTTACACCAAGGGGATGAACACTGAAGCTTTCTTT

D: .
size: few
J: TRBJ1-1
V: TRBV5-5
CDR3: CASSPRDGLNTEAFF
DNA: TGTGCCAGCAGCCCACGGGACGGATTGAACACTGAAGCTTTCTTT

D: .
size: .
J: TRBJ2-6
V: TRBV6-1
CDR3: CASSEALSGANVLTF
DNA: TGTGCCAGCAGTGAGGCACTCTCTGGGGCCAACGTCCTGACTTTC

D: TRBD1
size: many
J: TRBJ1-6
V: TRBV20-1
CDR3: CSATGTANSPLHF
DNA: TGCAGTGCTACCGGGACAGCTAATTCACCCCTCCACTTT

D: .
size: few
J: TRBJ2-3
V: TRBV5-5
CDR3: CASSLYTGNTDTQYF
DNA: TGTGCCAGCAGCTTGTACACGGGGAACACAGATACGCAGTATTTT

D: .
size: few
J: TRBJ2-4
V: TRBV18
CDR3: CASSPQVTKNIQYF
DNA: TGTGCCAGCTCGCCTCAGGTGACCAAAAACATTCAGTACTTC

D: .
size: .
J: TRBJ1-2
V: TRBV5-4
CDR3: CASSSREGYGYTF
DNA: TGTGCCAGCAGCTCCCGCGAGGGGTATGGCTACACCTTC

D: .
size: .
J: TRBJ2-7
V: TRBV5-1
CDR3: CASSLIEGSYEQYF
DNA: TGCGCCAGCAGCTTAATTGAGGGTTCCTACGAGCAGTACTTC

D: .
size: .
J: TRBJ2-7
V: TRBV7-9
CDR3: CASTPNGVTEEQYF
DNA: TGTGCCAGCACCCCGAACGGGGTGACAGAAGAGCAGTACTTC

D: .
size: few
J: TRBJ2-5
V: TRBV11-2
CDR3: CASSLDDKTQYF
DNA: TGTGCCAGCAGCTTAGATGACAAGACCCAGTACTTC

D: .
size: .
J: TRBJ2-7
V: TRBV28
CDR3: CASGDPYEQYF
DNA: TGTGCCAGCGGGGATCCCTACGAGCAGTACTTC

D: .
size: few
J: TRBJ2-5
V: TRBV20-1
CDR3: CSASSNQETQYF
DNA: TGCAGTGCTTCCTCCAACCAAGAGACCCAGTACTTC

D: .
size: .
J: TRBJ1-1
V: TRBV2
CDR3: CASTLMRENTEAFF
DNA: TGTGCCAGCACCCTAATGAGGGAGAACACTGAAGCTTTCTTT

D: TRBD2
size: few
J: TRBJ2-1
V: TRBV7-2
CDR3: CASSLTSGGAHRNEQFF
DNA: TGTGCCAGCAGCTTGACTAGCGGGGGGGCCCACAGAAATGAGCAGTTCTTC

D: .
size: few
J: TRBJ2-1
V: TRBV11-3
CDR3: CASSTSSEWLEQFF
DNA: TGTGCCAGCAGCACGTCGTCCGAGTGGCTTGAGCAGTTCTTC

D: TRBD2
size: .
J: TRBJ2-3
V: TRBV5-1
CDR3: CASSPQGGGSGTDTQYF
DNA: TGCGCCAGCAGCCCTCAGGGCGGCGGGAGTGGCACAGATACGCAGTATTTT

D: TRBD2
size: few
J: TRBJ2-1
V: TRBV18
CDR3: CASSPQTSGRPYNEQFF
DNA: TGTGCCAGCTCACCACAGACTAGCGGGAGACCCTACAATGAGCAGTTCTTC

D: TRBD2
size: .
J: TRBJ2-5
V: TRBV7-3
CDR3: CASSRSGSEVETQYF
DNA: TGTGCCAGCAGCCGAAGCGGGAGCGAGGTAGAGACCCAGTACTTC

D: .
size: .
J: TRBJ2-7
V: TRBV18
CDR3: CASSPNGETYEQYF
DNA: TGTGCCAGCTCACCAAATGGCGAGACCTACGAGCAGTACTTC

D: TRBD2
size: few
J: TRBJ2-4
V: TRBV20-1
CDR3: CSAGSLAGGPNIQYF
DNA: TGCAGTGCTGGCTCACTAGCGGGAGGGCCAAACATTCAGTACTTC

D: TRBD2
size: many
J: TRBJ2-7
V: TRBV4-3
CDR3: CASSRTLAGVYEQYF
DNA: TGCGCCAGCAGCCGAACACTAGCGGGAGTTTACGAGCAGTACTTC

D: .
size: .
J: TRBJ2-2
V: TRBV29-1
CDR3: CSVRAQGAGELFF
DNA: TGCAGCGTTCGGGCCCAAGGAGCCGGGGAGCTGTTTTTT

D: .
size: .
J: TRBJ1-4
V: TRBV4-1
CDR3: CASSQREGGADEKLFF
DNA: TGCGCCAGCAGCCAAAGAGAGGGGGGGGCGGATGAAAAACTGTTTTTT

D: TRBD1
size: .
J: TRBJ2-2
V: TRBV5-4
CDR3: CASSSTGVGRTGELFF
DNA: TGTGCCAGCAGCTCCACAGGGGTTGGTAGAACCGGGGAGCTGTTTTTT

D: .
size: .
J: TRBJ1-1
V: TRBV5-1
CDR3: CASSLAQGNTEAFF
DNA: TGCGCCAGCAGCTTGGCACAGGGGAACACTGAAGCTTTCTTT

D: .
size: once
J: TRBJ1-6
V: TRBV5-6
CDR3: CASSLVTGSSNSPLHF
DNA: TGTGCCAGCAGCTTGGTAACAGGCTCGTCGAATTCACCCCTCCACTTT

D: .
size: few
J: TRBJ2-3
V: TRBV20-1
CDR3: CSAFGAEDTQYF
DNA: TGCAGTGCTTTTGGGGCCGAAGATACGCAGTATTTT

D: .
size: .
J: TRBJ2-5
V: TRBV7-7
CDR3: CASSPTGETQYF
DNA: TGTGCTAGCAGCCCGACGGGGGAGACCCAGTACTTC

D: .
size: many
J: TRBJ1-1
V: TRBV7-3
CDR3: CASSLSGRWGGTEAFF
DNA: TGTGCCAGCAGCTTAAGTGGCAGGTGGGGAGGTACTGAAGCTTTCTTT

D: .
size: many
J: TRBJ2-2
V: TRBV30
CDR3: CAWRRGGTTGELFF
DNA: TGTGCCTGGAGGAGGGGGGGAACCACCGGGGAGCTGTTTTTT

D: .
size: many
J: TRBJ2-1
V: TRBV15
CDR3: CATSGPYGNEQFF
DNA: TGTGCCACCAGCGGCCCCTACGGGAATGAGCAGTTCTTC

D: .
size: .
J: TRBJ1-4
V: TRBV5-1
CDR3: CASSLDAGSGEKLFF
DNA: TGCGCCAGCAGCTTGGACGCAGGGTCTGGTGAAAAACTGTTTTTT

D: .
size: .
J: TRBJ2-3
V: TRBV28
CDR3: CASSPPPGNTDTQCF
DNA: TGTGCCAGCAGCCCCCCACCAGGCAACACAGATACGCAGTGTTTT

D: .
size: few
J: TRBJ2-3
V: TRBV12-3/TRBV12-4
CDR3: CASSLTRADTQYF
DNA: TGTGCCAGCAGTTTAACGAGGGCAGATACGCAGTATTTT

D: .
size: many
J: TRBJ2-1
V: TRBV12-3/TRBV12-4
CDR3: CASRFSLDNEQFF
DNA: TGTGCCAGCAGGTTCTCCCTGGATAATGAGCAGTTCTTC

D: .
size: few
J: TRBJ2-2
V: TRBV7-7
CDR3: CASSLREDTGELFF
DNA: TGTGCTAGCAGCTTGAGGGAGGACACCGGGGAGCTGTTTTTT

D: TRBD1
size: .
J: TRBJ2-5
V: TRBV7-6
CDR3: CASSLTAGTVKTQYF
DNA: TGTGCCAGCAGCTTAACAGCCGGGACAGTTAAGACCCAGTACTTC

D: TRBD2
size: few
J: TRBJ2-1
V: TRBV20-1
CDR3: CSARAHTSAAYNEQFF
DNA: TGCAGTGCTAGAGCCCACACTAGCGCTGCCTACAATGAGCAGTTCTTC

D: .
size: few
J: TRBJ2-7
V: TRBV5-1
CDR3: CASSLQPPGYEQYF
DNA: TGCGCCAGCAGCCTACAACCCCCAGGCTACGAGCAGTACTTC

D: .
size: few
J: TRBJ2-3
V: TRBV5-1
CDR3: CASKRAGVEDTQYF
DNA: TGCGCCAGCAAGCGGGCTGGGGTGGAAGATACGCAGTATTTT

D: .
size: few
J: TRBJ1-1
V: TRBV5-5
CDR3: CASSFGQTNTEAFF
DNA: TGTGCCAGCAGCTTCGGACAGACGAACACTGAAGCTTTCTTT

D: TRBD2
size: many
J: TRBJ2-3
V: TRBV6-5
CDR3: CASSQGLGADTQYF
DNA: TGTGCCAGCAGCCAAGGACTAGGCGCAGATACGCAGTATTTT

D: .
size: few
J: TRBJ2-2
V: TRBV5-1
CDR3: CASSLDSSGGELFF
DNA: TGCGCCAGCAGCTTGGACTCAAGCGGGGGGGAGCTGTTTTTT

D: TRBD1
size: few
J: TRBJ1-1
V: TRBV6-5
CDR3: CASSYSKGTANTEAFF
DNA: TGTGCCAGCAGTTACTCGAAGGGGACAGCGAACACTGAAGCTTTCTTT

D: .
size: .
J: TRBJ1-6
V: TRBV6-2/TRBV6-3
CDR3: CASSHEPRSSPLHF
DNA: TGTGCCAGCAGCCACGAACCGCGAAGTTCACCCCTCCACTTT

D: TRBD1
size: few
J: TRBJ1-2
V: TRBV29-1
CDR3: CSVNRQGGGYTF
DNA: TGCAGCGTTAATCGACAGGGAGGAGGCTACACCTTC

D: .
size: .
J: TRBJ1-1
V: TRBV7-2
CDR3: CASSLGGLTNTEAFF
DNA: TGTGCCAGCAGCTTAGGGGGACTTACGAACACTGAAGCTTTCTTT

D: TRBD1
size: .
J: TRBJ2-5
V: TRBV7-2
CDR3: CASSRPGQGETQYF
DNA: TGTGCCAGCAGCCGGCCGGGACAGGGAGAGACCCAGTACTTC

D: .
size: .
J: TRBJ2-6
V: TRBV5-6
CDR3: CASRAGPSEANVLTF
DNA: TGTGCCAGCAGAGCGGGCCCATCCGAGGCCAACGTCCTGACTTTC

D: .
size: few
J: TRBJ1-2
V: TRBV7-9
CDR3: CASSQPRGRDLSGYTF
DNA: TGTGCCAGCAGCCAACCACGGGGAAGGGATCTTAGTGGCTACACCTTC

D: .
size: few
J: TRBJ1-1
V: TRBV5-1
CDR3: CASSFLGAGTEAFF
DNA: TGCGCCAGCAGCTTTCTGGGAGCGGGCACTGAAGCTTTCTTT

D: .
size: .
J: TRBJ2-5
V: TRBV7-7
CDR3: CASSLEQRETQYF
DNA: TGTGCTAGCAGCTTAGAACAGAGGGAGACCCAGTACTTC

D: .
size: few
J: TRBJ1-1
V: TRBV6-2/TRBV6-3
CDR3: CATGGSMNTEAFF
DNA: TGTGCCACCGGGGGGTCCATGAACACTGAAGCTTTCTTT

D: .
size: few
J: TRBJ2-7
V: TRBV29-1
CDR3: CSVEDSWGEQYF
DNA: TGCAGCGTTGAAGATAGCTGGGGCGAGCAGTACTTC

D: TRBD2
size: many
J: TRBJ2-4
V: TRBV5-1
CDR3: CASSLVPGGDIQYF
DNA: TGCGCCAGCAGCTTGGTGCCGGGAGGAGACATTCAGTACTTC

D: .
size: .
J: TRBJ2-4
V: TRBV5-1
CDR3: CASSPDTLAKNIQYF
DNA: TGCGCCAGCAGCCCGGACACCTTAGCCAAAAACATTCAGTACTTC

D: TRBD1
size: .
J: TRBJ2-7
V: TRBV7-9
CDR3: CASRPNFRDRDYEQYF
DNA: TGTGCCAGCAGACCCAATTTCCGGGACAGAGACTACGAGCAGTACTTC

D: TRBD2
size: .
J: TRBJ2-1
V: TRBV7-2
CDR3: CASSLLAVSVGDEQFF
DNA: TGTGCCAGCAGCTTGCTAGCGGTGAGTGTGGGTGATGAGCAGTTCTTC